What follows is one TCR beta chain and its context. Its antigen is unknown. At one boundary the junction diverges from the germline segment, which might be a read error. These data originate in a study of T cell repertoires in cytomegalovirus infection (dated by TCRdb to between 2018 and 2021). With respect to the entire study: Recently identified HLA-C-restricted CMV epitopes, whose presentation resists viral immunomodulation, were targeted by peptide stimulations together with well-studied HLA-B-restricted epitopes. Donor HLA type was relevant to the analysis, as public TCR beta signatures indicated carriage of CMV infection together with the matching HLA type.

Reads for this sample came from an Illumina HiSeq 1500. Through fastp at Q25 and MiXCR, TCRdb rebuilt clones from the public reads, retaining in-frame beta chains. Every entry covers one CDR3 protein and lists the most common genes and DNA from its rows. The sample table shows roughly 350,000 distinct CDR3 sequences, and roughly 34% are seen once. About 13% of the sample is held by the ten biggest clonotypes. The CDR3 holds 15 amino acids from the cysteine to the phenylalanine. CDR3 DNA only is kept here, 45 bases in frame from base 1. Via the germline V gene, CDR1 is SGHAT and CDR2 FQNNGV. According to the study, the label for this sample's treatment or condition signals: in vitro stimulation with specific CMV peptide epitopes to enrich CMV-specific T cells. What the study reported, not specific to this receptor: In both this cohort and an independent cohort of 350 or so donors, the cumulative frequency of public TCR beta family members distinguished carriers of CMV infection plus the relevant HLA type. The ex vivo response was dominated by HLA-C-restricted CMV-specific TCR beta clonotypes, which also provided the single most frequent clonotype in two of eight donors.

The sequence was collected from a human donor in good health (CMV status not recorded). Some clones in this sample may be carry-over from other donors' samples. The chain is encoded by TRBV11-2 joined to TRBJ1-5, with 7 junctional bases fitting TRBD1. The starting material was cultured PBMCs, obtained from culture after CMV antigen stimulation. The sequenced DNA: TGTGCCAGCAGCTTAGAGGGAGGGGGCGGTCAGCACCAGCATTTT. Its protein reads: CASSLEGGGGQHQHF. The full variable domain, completed from the reference TRBV11-2 and TRBJ1-5 proteins outside the CDR3, reads EAGVAQSPRYKIIEKRQSVAFWCNPISGHATLYWYQQILGQGPKLLIQFQNNGVVDDSQLPKDRFSAERLKGVDSTLKIQPAKLEDSAVYLCASSLEGGGGQHQHFGDGTRLSIL.